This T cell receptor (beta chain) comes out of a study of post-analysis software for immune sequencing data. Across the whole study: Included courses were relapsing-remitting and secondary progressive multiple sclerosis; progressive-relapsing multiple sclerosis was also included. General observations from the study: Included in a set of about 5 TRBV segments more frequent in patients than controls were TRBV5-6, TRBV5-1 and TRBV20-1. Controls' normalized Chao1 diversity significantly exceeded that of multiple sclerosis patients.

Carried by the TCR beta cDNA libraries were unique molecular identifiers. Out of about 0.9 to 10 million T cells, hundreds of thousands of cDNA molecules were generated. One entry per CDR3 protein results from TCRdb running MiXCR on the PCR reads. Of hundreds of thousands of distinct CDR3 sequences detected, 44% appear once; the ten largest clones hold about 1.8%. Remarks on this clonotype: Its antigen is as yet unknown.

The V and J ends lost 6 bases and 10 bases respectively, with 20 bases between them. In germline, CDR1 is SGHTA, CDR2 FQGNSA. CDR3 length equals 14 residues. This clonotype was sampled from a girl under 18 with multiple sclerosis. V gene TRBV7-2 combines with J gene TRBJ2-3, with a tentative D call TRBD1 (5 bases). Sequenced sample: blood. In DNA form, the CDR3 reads TGTGCCAGCAGGCCTCAGGGCGGCACGGATCCGCAGTATTTT. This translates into CASRPQGGTDPQYF.